The rows below give T cell receptor beta chains drawn from one sample of a study of blood T cell repertoires in COVID-19. The table came from immunoSEQ multiplex PCR; TCRdb's copy has only in-frame clones and leaves some out. Altogether about 13,000 clones are present, roughly 84% being singletons, with the ten largest covering roughly 2.5%. Sample: peripheral blood. Receptors originate from a human donor in a cohort sampled during active COVID-19. Each CDR3 is given with its conserved first and last residue. The D gene is left open where the match is weak. Rows may omit the clone size; those that give it use once, few, many or a size class.

d_call j_call clone_size v_call cdr3_aa cdr3_nt
NA TRBJ1-5 few TRBV6-5 CASSQAGEYQPQHF TGTGCCAGCAGTCAGGCCGGGGAATATCAGCCCCAGCATTTT
TRBD1 TRBJ1-1 NA TRBV7-8 CASSDGTEVAFF TGTGCCAGCAGCGATGGGACAGAGGTAGCTTTCTTT
TRBD1 TRBJ1-4 NA TRBV4-2 CASSREVIGQGYEKLFF TGTGCCAGCAGCCGAGAAGTGATAGGACAGGGGTACGAAAAACTGTTTTTT
NA TRBJ2-2 NA TRBV6-5 CASILFGRYTGELFF TGTGCCAGCATTCTTTTTGGCCGTTACACCGGGGAGCTGTTTTTT
TRBD1 TRBJ1-3 NA TRBV3-1/TRBV3-2 CASSFRDRDSGNTIYF TGTGCCAGCAGCTTCCGGGACAGGGACTCTGGAAACACCATATATTTT
NA TRBJ2-3 NA TRBV2 CATADGGPSTDTQYF TGTGCCACCGCTGACGGGGGGCCTAGCACAGATACGCAGTATTTT
NA TRBJ2-7 NA TRBV7-9 CASSQTSILYEQYF TGTGCCAGCAGTCAAACGAGTATCCTCTACGAGCAGTACTTC
TRBD2 TRBJ2-1 NA TRBV19 CASNSPGTSGYNEQFF TGTGCCAGTAACTCTCCCGGGACTAGCGGTTACAATGAGCAGTTCTTC
TRBD2 TRBJ2-5 once TRBV11-3 CASSLGGGAYGETQYF TGTGCCAGCAGCTTAGGCGGGGGGGCATATGGTGAGACCCAGTACTTC
NA TRBJ2-1 NA TRBV7-2 CASSLGGANTNEQFF TGTGCCAGCAGCTTGGGGGGAGCAAATACAAATGAGCAGTTCTTC
NA TRBJ1-1 NA TRBV28 CASRGRGARTEAFF TGTGCCAGCAGGGGGCGGGGGGCGAGGACTGAAGCTTTCTTT
TRBD2 TRBJ2-1 once TRBV7-2 CASSLGGRGGAYNEQFF TGTGCCAGCAGCTTAGGGGGTCGCGGGGGGGCCTACAATGAGCAGTTCTTC
TRBD2 TRBJ2-7 NA TRBV5-4 CASSLYGRGRAAGGEQYF TGTGCCAGCAGCTTGTATGGGCGGGGCAGGGCGGCCGGGGGGGAGCAGTACTTC
NA TRBJ2-5 NA TRBV5-1 CASSLAVETDNQETQYF TGCGCCAGCAGCTTGGCCGTGGAAACGGACAACCAAGAGACCCAGTACTTC
NA TRBJ1-3 NA TRBV4-1 CASSQGYRAISGNTIYF TGCGCCAGCAGCCAAGGTTACAGGGCAATCTCTGGAAACACCATATATTTT
TRBD2 TRBJ2-3 NA TRBV4-3 CASSQEEVAGADTQYF TGCGCCAGCAGCCAAGAAGAAGTAGCGGGGGCAGATACGCAGTATTTT
NA TRBJ2-7 NA TRBV7-2 CASSRVQGHNEQYF TGTGCCAGCAGCCGCGTCCAGGGCCATAACGAGCAGTACTTC
TRBD2 TRBJ2-4 NA TRBV3-1/TRBV3-2 CASSQRGGGGSKNIQYF TGTGCCAGCAGCCAACGGGGGGGAGGTGGGTCCAAAAACATTCAGTACTTC
TRBD1 TRBJ1-5 NA TRBV6-6 CASSPSPGGSSSQPQHF TGTGCCAGCAGTCCCAGTCCAGGGGGTTCCTCCAGTCAGCCCCAGCATTTT
NA TRBJ2-7 NA TRBV4-3 CASSQGRSYEQYF TGCGCCAGCAGCCAAGGCCGGAGCTACGAGCAGTACTTC
TRBD1 TRBJ2-5 NA TRBV7-9 CASSLGQGTQYF TGTGCCAGCAGCTTGGGACAGGGGACCCAGTACTTC
NA TRBJ2-5 few TRBV19 CASSIRGSETQYF TGTGCCAGTAGTATCAGGGGTTCGGAGACCCAGTACTTC
NA TRBJ2-4 NA TRBV6-4 CASSEEGPAKNIQYF TGTGCCAGCAGTGAAGAGGGTCCCGCCAAAAACATTCAGTACTTC
TRBD2 TRBJ2-5 NA TRBV9 CASRVGASGGGQETQYF TGTGCCAGCCGCGTAGGGGCTAGCGGGGGGGGCCAAGAGACCCAGTACTTC
TRBD1 TRBJ1-1 NA TRBV5-1 CASSSRDRATEAFF TGCGCCAGCAGCTCCCGGGACAGGGCCACTGAAGCTTTCTTT
NA TRBJ2-7 once TRBV27 CASSLDRYRGEQYF TGTGCCAGCAGTTTGGACAGATATCGGGGCGAGCAGTACTTC
TRBD2 TRBJ2-3 NA TRBV10-3 CAISGLAGATDTQYF TGTGCCATCAGTGGACTAGCGGGGGCCACAGATACGCAGTATTTT
NA TRBJ2-1 few TRBV21-1 CASSAGTSGGGSSYNEQFF TGTGCCAGCAGCGCCGGGACTAGCGGGGGGGGCAGCTCCTACAATGAGCAGTTCTTC
NA TRBJ1-2 NA TRBV7-2 CASSFAVRGNNYGYTF TGTGCCAGCAGCTTTGCCGTCAGGGGCAATAACTATGGCTACACCTTC